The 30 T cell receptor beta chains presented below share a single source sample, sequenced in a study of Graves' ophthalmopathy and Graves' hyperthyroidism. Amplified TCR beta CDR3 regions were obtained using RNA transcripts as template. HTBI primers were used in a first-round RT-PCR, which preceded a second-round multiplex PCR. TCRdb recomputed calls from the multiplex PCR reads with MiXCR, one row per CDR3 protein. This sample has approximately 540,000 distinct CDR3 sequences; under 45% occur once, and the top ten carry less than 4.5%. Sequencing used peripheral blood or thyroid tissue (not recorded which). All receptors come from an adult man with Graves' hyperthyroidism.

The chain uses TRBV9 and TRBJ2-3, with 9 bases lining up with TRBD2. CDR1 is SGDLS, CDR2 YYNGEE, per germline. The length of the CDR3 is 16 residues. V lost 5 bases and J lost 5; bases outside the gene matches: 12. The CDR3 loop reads CASSKAGGLLGDTQYF. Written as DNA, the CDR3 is TGTGCCAGCAGTAAAGCGGGAGGCCTCCTTGGAGATACGCAGTATTTT.

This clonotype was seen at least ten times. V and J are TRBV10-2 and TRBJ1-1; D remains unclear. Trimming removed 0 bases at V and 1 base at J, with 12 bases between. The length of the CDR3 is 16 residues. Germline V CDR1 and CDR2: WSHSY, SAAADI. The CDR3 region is CASSESRDLANTEAFF. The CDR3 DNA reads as TGCGCCAGCAGTGAGTCGAGAGATCTAGCGAACACTGAAGCTTTCTTT.

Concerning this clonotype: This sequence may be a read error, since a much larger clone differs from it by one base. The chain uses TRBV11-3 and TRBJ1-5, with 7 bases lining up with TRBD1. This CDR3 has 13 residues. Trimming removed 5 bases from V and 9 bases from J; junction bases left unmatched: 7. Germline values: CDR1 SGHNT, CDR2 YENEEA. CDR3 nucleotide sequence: TGTGCCAGCAGCCCGGGACAGCATCCGCCCCAGCATTTT. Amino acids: CASSPGQHPPQHF. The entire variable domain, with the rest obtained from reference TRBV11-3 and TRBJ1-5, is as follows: EAGVVQSPRYKIIEKKQPVAFWCNPISGHNTLYWYLQNLGQGPELLIRYENEEAVDDSQLPKDRFSAERLKGVDSTLKIQPAELGDSAVYLCASSPGQHPPQHFGDGTRLSIL.

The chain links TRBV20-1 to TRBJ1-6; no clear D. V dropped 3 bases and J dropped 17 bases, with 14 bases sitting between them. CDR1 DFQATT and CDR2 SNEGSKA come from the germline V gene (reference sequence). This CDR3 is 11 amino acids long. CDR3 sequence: CSASRLAPVHF. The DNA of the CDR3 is TGCAGTGCTAGTCGGCTAGCCCCCGTCCACTTT.

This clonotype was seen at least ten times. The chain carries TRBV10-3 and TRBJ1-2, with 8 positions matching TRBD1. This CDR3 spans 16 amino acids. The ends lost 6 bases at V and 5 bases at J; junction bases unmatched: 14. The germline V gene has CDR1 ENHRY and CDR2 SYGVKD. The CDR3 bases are TGTGCCATCAGCACCGGACAGGGAGGCCGAGGATATGGCTACACCTTC. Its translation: CAISTGQGGRGYGYTF.

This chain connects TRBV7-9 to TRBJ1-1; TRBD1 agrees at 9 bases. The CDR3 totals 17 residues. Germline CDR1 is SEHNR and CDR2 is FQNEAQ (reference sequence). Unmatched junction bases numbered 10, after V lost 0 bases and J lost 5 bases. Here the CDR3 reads CASSLARGTGYKTEAFF. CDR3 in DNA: TGTGCCAGCAGCTTAGCGCGGGGGACAGGGTATAAGACTGAAGCTTTCTTT.

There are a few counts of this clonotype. The CDR3 loop reads CAWIGGNTIYF. DNA for the CDR3: TGTGCCTGGATTGGTGGAAACACCATATATTTT. The V gene is TRBV30, the J gene TRBJ1-3; D is ambiguous. CDR1 is GTSNPN and CDR2 is SVGIG in the germline V gene (reference sequence). CDR3 length: 11 amino acids. Trimming removed 4 bases at V and 3 bases at J, with 4 bases between.

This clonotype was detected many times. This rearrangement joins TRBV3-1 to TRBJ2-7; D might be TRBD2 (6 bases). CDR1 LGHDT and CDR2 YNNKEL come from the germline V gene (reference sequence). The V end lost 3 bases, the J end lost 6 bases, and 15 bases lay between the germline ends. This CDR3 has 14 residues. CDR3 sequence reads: CASSQDRLVGEQYF. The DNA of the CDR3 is TGTGCCAGCAGCCAGGACCGACTAGTCGGCGAGCAGTACTTC.

The CDR3 region is CASSDRTGSAEAFF. Here the CDR3 DNA reads TGTGCCAGCAGTGACCGGACAGGGAGCGCTGAAGCTTTCTTT. The V call is TRBV7-9, the J call TRBJ1-1, with TRBD1 matching 8 bases. The CDR3 runs 14 residues. Trimming cost V 6 bases and J 6 bases; bases outside gene matches: 9. The germline V gene encodes CDR1 SEHNR and CDR2 FQNEAQ (reference sequence).

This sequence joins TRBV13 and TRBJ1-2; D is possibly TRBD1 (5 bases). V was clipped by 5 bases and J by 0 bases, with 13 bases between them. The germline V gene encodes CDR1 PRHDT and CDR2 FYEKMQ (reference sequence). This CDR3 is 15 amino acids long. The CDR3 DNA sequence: TGTGCCAGCAGCGAGGACGGGGGAGCTAACTATGGCTACACCTTC. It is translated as CASSEDGGANYGYTF.

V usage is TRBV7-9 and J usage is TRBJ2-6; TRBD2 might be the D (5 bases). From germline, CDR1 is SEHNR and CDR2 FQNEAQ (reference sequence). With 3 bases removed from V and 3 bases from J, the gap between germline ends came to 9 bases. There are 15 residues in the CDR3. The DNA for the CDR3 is TGTGCCAGCAGCTTGAGTGAGGGTGGGGCCAACGTCCTGACTTTC. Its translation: CASSLSEGGANVLTF.

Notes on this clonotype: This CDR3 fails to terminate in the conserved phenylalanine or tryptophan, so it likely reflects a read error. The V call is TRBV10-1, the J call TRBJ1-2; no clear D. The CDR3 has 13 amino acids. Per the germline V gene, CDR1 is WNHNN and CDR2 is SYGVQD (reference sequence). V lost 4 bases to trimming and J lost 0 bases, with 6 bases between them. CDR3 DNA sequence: TGCGCCAGCAGTGCCGGGTCTAACTATGGCTACACCCTC. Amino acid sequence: CASSAGSNYGYTL.

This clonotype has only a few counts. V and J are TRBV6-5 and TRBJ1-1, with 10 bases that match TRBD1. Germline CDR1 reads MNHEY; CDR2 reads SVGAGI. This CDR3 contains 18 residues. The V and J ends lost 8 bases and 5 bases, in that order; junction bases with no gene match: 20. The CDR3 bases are TGTGCCAGCGGCGACGACAGGGGGCTCTTTCCCAGTGTAACTGAAGCTTTCTTT. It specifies CASGDDRGLFPSVTEAFF.

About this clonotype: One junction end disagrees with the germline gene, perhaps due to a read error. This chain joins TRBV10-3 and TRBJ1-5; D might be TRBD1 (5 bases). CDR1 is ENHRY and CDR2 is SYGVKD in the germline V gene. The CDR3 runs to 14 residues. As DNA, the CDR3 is TGTGCCAGCAGTTTGGGGACGGGTAATCAGCCCCAGCGTTTT. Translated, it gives CASSLGTGNQPQRF.

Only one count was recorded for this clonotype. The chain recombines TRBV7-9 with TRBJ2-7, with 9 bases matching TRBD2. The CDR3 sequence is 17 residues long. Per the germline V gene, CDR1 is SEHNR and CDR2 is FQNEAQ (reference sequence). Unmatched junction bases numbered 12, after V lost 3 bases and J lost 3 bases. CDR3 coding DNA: TGTGCCAGCAGCTTTGGAAAGCGGGGGGTCCAGAACTACGAGCAGTACTTC. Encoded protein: CASSFGKRGVQNYEQYF.

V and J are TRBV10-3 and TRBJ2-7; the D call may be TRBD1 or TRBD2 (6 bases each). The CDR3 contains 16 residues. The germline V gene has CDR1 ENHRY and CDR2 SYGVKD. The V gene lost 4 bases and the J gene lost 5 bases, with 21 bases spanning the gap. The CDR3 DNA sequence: TGTGCCATCAGTGGGGAGAGGGGGGAGTTCGGCCACGAGCAGTACTTC. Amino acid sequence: CAISGERGEFGHEQYF.

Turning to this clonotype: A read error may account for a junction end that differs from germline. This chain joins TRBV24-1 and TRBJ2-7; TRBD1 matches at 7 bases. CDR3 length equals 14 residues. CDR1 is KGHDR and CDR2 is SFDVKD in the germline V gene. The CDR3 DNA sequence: TGCGCCACCAGTGCGCCAGGGGGAAACAATGAGCAGTACTTC. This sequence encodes CATSAPGGNNEQYF.

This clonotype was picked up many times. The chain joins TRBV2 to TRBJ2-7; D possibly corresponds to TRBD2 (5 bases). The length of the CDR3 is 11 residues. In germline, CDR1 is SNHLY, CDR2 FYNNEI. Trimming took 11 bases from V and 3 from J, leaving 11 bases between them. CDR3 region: CASRGFYEQYF. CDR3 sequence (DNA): TGTGCCTCTAGAGGGTTCTACGAGCAGTACTTC.

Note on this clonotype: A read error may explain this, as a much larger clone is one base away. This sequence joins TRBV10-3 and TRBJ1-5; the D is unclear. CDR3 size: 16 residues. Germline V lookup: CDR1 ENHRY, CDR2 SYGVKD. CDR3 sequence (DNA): TGTGCCATCGGTGAGTACTGGCAGGATAGCAATCAGCCCCAGCATTTT. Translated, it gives CAIGEYWQDSNQPQHF.

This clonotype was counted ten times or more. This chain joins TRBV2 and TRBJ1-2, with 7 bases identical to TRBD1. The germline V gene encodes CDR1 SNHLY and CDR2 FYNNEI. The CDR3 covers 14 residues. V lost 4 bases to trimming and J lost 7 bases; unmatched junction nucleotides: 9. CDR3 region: CASSGDRVEAGYTF. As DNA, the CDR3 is TGTGCCAGCAGTGGAGACAGGGTTGAGGCTGGCTACACCTTC.

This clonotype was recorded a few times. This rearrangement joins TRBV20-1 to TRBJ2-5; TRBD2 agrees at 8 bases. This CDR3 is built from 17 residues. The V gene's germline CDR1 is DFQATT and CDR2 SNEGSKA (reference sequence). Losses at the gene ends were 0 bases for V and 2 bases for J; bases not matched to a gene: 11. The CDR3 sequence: CSARDGTSGSSQETQYF. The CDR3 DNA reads TGCAGTGCTAGAGATGGGACGAGCGGGAGCTCACAAGAGACCCAGTACTTC.

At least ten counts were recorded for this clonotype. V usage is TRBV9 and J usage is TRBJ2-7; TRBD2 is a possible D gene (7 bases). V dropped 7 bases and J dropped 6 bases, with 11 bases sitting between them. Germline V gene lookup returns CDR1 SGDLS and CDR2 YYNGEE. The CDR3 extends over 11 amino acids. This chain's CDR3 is CASGGGGEQYF. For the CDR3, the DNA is TGTGCCAGCGGGGGAGGGGGCGAGCAGTACTTC.

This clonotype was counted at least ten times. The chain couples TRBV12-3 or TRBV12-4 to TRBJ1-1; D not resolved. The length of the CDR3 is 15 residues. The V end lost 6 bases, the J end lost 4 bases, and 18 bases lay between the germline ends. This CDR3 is CASRISPMWVTEAFF. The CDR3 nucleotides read TGTGCCAGCAGAATAAGCCCCATGTGGGTCACTGAAGCTTTCTTT.

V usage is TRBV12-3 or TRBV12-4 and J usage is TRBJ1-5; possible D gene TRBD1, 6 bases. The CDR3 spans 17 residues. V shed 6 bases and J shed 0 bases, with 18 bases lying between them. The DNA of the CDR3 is TGTGCCAGCAGCCCGACGGGGGGCGATTATAGCAATCAGCCCCAGCATTTT. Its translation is CASSPTGGDYSNQPQHF.

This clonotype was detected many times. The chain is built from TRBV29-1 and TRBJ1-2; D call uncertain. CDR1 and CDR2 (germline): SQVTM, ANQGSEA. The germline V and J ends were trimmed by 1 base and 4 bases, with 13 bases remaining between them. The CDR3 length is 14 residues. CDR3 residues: CSVEAGREFYGYTF. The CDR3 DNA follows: TGCAGCGTTGAAGCCGGCCGGGAATTCTATGGCTACACCTTC.

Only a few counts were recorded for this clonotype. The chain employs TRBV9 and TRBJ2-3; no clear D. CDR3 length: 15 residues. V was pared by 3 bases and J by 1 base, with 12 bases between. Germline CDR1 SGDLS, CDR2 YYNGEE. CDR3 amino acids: CASSASRSRTDTQYF. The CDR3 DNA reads TGTGCCAGCAGCGCATCGAGGTCCCGCACAGATACGCAGTATTTT.

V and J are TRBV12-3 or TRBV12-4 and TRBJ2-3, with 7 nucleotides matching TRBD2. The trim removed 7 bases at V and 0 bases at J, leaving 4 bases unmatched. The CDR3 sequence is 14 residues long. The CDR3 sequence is CASKPGRSTDTQYF. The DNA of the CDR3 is TGTGCCAGCAAACCCGGGAGGAGCACAGATACGCAGTATTTT.

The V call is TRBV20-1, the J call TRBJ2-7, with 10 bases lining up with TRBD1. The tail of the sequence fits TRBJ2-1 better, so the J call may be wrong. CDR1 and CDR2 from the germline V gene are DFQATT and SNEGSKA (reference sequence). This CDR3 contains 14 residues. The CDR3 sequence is CSAPDRGPYNEQFF. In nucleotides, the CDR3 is TGCAGTGCTCCTGACAGGGGGCCATACAATGAGCAGTTCTTC.

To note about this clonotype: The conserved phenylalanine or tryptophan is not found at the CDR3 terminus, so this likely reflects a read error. In DNA, the CDR3 is TGTGCCAGCAGTTACTCTAGAGGCAGAAGAGTCTACGAGCAGTACCTC. Protein product: CASSYSRGRRVYEQYL. The rearrangement uses TRBV10-3 and TRBJ2-7; D is unclear. Germline assignment: CDR1 ENHRY and CDR2 SYGVKD. This CDR3 has 16 residues.

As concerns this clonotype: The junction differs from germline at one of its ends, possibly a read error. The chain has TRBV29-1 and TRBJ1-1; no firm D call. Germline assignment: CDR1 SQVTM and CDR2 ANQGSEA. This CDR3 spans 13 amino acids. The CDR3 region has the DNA TGCAGCGTCACGCGAAATACAGACACCGAAGCTTTCTTT. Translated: CSVTRNTDTEAFF.